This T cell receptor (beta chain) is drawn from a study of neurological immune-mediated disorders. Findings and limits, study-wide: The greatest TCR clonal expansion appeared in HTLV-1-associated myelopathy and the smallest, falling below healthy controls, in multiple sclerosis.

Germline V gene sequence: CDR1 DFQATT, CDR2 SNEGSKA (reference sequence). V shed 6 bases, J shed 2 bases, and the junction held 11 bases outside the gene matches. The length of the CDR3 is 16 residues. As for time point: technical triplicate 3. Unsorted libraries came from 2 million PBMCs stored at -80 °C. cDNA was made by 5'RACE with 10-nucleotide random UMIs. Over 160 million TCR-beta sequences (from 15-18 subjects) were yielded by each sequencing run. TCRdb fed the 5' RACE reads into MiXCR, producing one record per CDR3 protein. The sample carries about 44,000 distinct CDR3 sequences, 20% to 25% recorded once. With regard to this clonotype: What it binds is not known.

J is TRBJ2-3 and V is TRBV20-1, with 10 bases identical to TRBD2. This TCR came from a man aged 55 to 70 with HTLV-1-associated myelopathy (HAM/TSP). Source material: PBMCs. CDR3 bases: TGCAGTGCCTCCCATCCGACTAGCGGGTACACAGATACGCAGTATTTT. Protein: CSASHPTSGYTDTQYF.